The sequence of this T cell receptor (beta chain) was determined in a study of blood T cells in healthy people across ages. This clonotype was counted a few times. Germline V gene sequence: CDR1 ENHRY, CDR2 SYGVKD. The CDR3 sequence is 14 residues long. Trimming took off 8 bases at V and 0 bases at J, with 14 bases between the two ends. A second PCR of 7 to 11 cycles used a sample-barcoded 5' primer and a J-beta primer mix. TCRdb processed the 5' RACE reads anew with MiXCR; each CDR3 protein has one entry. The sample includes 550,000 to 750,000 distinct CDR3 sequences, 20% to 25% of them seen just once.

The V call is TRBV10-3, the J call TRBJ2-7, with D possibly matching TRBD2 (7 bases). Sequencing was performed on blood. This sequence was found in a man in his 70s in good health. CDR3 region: CAIRGAGSSYEQYF. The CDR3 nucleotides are TGTGCCATCCGGGGGGCCGGGAGCTCCTACGAGCAGTACTTC.